The clone carrying this T cell receptor beta chain was observed at least ten times. Trimming pared 0 bases from V and 10 bases from J, leaving 13 bases between. The germline V gene encodes CDR1 DFQATT and CDR2 SNEGSKA (reference sequence). The CDR3 is 13 residues long. No cell sorting was done before RNA was extracted from the tissue. Donors were chemotherapy-naive, newly diagnosed lung cancer surgical patients in China, August–late 2014. The data originate from a study of tumor and adjacent non-tumor tissue in lung cancer. Overall study: Patients comprised 12 adenocarcinoma, a couple of squamous cell carcinoma and 1 small cell lung cancer. The patients, roughly eleven men and about five women, were roughly 30 to 80 with stage I to III disease.

TCRbeta libraries were built with three rounds of nested PCR, modified from ARM-PCR. TCRdb analysed the multiplex PCR reads with MiXCR anew, one entry per CDR3 protein. This repertoire shows around 200,000 distinct CDR3 sequences, 71% found once; its top ten account for approximately 26%. Source material: lung tumor tissue. The V and J genes are TRBV20-1 and TRBJ1-5, with no clear D. The sequence derives from a man aged 55 to 70 with non-small cell lung cancer. CDR3 residues: CSAREAPLGPQHF. In DNA, the CDR3 is TGCAGTGCTAGAGAGGCGCCCCTCGGCCCCCAGCATTTT.